This T cell receptor (beta chain) stems from a study of T cell repertoires in cytomegalovirus infection. Across the study: CMV epitopes that were recently identified and HLA-C-restricted were used alongside well-studied HLA-B-restricted ones. Points from the study as a whole: In two of eight donors, the top clonotype was HLA-C-restricted CMV-specific. Pooled public TCR beta family frequency picked out CMV carriers with the relevant HLA.

TCRdb re-derived calls from the reads in MiXCR, one entry per CDR3 protein. The sample comprises 900,000 to 950,000 distinct CDR3 sequences, roughly 30% of which are singletons, and about 14% rests with the top ten. The V and J ends lost 4 bases and 4 bases respectively, with 15 bases between them. Germline loops: CDR1 SGHNT, CDR2 YYREEE (reference sequence). CDR3 size: 15 residues. This clonotype has more than one count but fewer than ten. Antigen unknown. The specimen was cultured CD8+ T cells from PBMCs, collected from culture after CMV antigen stimulation. The chain recombines TRBV5-4 with TRBJ1-3; maybe TRBD1 (5 bases). The receptor was isolated from a human donor in good health (CMV status not recorded). Some clones in this sample may be carry-over from other donors' samples. CDR3 coding DNA: TGTGCCAGCAGCCCGCCGACGGGGGTAGGAAACACCATATATTTT. Its translation is CASSPPTGVGNTIYF.